This is a list of T cell receptor beta chains from one sample in a study of T cell responses to AZD1222 COVID-19 vaccine. Libraries were prepared by immunoSEQ multiplex PCR; TCRdb keeps only in-frame clonotypes and omits some of them. Among fewer than 75,000 clones listed, about 89% were seen once. The specimen was peripheral blood, collected 28 days after the second dose of the MenACWY control vaccine. The receptor set was obtained from an adult who received the MenACWY meningococcal vaccine as a control. Both conserved end residues are part of each CDR3. A D gene is named only where the DNA matches it firmly. Size is omitted from some rows. Given values are once, few, many or a class for expanded clones.

.	TRBJ2-5	.	TRBV6-6	TGTGCGAGCAACTCCAATGGGGCACAAGAGACCCAGTACTTC	CASNSNGAQETQYF
.	TRBJ1-3	.	TRBV30	TGTGCCTGGAACAAGGACCGTATCTCTGGAAACACCATATATTTT	CAWNKDRISGNTIYF
.	TRBJ1-5	.	TRBV4-3	TGCGCCAGCAGTCAAAACCGGCAGGCCTCAGAGCCCCAGCATTTT	CASSQNRQASEPQHF
.	TRBJ2-7	TRBD1	TRBV27	TGTGCCAGCAGAAAGTCTTGGGGCGGACAGGGCAACGAGCAGTACTTC	CASRKSWGGQGNEQYF
once	TRBJ2-1	.	TRBV6-5	TGTGCCAGCGGCAAAGGGTCACCTGTGGGCAATGAGCAGTTCTTC	CASGKGSPVGNEQFF
.	TRBJ1-6	.	TRBV29-1	TGCAGCGATGAGTGGCTGAGGAAAAATTCACCCCTCCACTTT	CSDEWLRKNSPLHF
.	TRBJ2-2	TRBD2	TRBV10-3	TGTGCCATCAGTGAGATCGTTAGCGGGAGTCTCGCCGGGGAGCTGTTTTTT	CAISEIVSGSLAGELFF
.	TRBJ1-5	.	TRBV18	TGTGCCAGCTCACCTTCACAGAGGAATAGCAATCAGCCCCAGCATTTT	CASSPSQRNSNQPQHF
.	TRBJ2-3	.	TRBV7-9	TGTGCCAGCAGCTTAGCCGACTTCACAGATACGCAGTATTTT	CASSLADFTDTQYF
.	TRBJ1-1	.	TRBV7-9	TGTGCCAGCAGCGTATCTACCCTGAACACTGAAGCTTTCTTT	CASSVSTLNTEAFF
.	TRBJ2-1	TRBD2	TRBV9	TGTGCCAGCAGCGTAGGTACGGGAGGGCCGAATGAGCAGTTCTTC	CASSVGTGGPNEQFF
.	TRBJ1-1	.	TRBV28	TGTGCCAGCAGTCTATCGGGTCCTGAAGCTTTCTTT	CASSLSGPEAFF
once	TRBJ2-2	TRBD1	TRBV30	TGTGCCTGGAGCCGAAACAGGGGTACCGGGGAGCTGTTTTTT	CAWSRNRGTGELFF
.	TRBJ2-1	TRBD1	TRBV7-6	TGTGCCAGCAGCTTAGAGAGGGGGCAGGACAATGAGCAGTTCTTC	CASSLERGQDNEQFF
.	TRBJ1-1	.	TRBV11-2	TGTGCCAGCAGCCCTCAGACAGGAGAGGCTGAAGCTTTCTTT	CASSPQTGEAEAFF
.	TRBJ2-7	.	TRBV27	TGTGCCAGCAGGATGGCCTCTAGCTCCTACGAGCAGTACTTC	CASRMASSSYEQYF